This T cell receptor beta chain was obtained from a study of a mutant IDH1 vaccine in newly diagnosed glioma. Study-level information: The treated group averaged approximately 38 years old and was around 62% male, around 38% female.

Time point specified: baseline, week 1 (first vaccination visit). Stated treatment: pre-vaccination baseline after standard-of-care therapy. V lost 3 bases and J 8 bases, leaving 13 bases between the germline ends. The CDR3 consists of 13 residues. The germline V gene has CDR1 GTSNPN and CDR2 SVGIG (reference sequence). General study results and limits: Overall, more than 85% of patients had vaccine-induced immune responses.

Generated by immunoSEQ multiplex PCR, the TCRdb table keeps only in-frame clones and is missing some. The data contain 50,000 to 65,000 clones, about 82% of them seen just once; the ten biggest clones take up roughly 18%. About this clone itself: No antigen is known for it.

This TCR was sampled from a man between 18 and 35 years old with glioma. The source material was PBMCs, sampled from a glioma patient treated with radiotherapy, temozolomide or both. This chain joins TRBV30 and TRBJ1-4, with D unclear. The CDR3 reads CAWRGTVREKLFF. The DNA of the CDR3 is TGTGCCTGGAGGGGAACAGTAAGAGAAAAACTGTTTTTT. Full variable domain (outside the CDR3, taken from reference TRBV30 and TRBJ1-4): SQTIHQWPATLVQPVGSPLSLECTVEGTSNPNLYWYRQAAGRGLQLLFYSVGIGQISSEVPQNLSASRPQDRQFILSSKKLLLSDSGFYLCAWRGTVREKLFFGSGTQLSVL.